The clone carrying this T cell receptor (beta chain) has just a few counts. The source of the sample is a study of a mutant IDH1 vaccine in newly diagnosed glioma. Overall study: Treated individuals were roughly 62% male and roughly 40% female, averaging about 40 years of age.

The assay was immunoSEQ multiplex PCR, and TCRdb's table has in-frame clones only and misses some. The sample has tens of thousands of clones, around 90% seen once. With 5 bases removed from V and 6 bases from J, the gap between germline ends came to 14 bases. From germline, CDR1 is SGHTA and CDR2 FQGNSA. The CDR3 contains 14 residues. Noted time point: baseline, week 1 (first vaccination visit). Treatment meaning: pre-vaccination baseline after standard-of-care therapy. Material: PBMCs, obtained from a glioma patient treated with radiotherapy, temozolomide or both. This chain uses TRBV7-2 with TRBJ1-5, with D tentatively TRBD1 (5 bases). The TCR sequence derives from a man aged 18 to 30 with glioma. The CDR3 reads CASSPTGLGQPQHF. The CDR3 coding sequence is TGTGCCAGCAGCCCCACGGGGCTTGGTCAGCCCCAGCATTTT.